The sequence of this TCR beta chain was determined in a study of patients and donors after allogeneic stem cell transplantation. From the RT-PCR reads, TCRdb called clonotypes with MiXCR, one entry per CDR3 protein. The table shows over 400,000 distinct CDR3 sequences, with roughly 17% occurring only once. Germline CDR1 reads KGHDR; CDR2 reads SFDVKD. The CDR3 runs to 12 residues. Trimming shortened V by 4 bases and J by 8 bases, and 11 bases separated the two germline ends. The sequence came from a human donor who was either an allogeneic HSCT recipient or a stem cell or donor lymphocyte infusion donor (not recorded which). It is not recorded whose cells these are; they may come from a transplant donor. V is TRBV24-1 and J is TRBJ2-7, with D perhaps TRBD2 (5 bases). Specimen: blood, either unsorted or a sorted T cell fraction (not recorded which). CDR3 loop: CATSDPAGKQYF. The CDR3 DNA reads as TGTGCCACCAGTGACCCAGCCGGGAAGCAGTACTTC.